Listed here are 12 T cell receptor beta chains from one sample, sequenced in a study of neurological immune-mediated disorders. In TCRdb, the 5' RACE reads were re-called with MiXCR into one record per CDR3 protein. The profile shows roughly 57,000 distinct CDR3 sequences, less than 25% of them singletons. The time point: technical triplicate 2. Material: PBMCs. These receptors were taken from a man in his 60s with HTLV-1-associated myelopathy (HAM/TSP).

This clonotype has a count of ten or more. J is TRBJ2-1 and V is TRBV19; 10 bases align to TRBD2. Trimming removed 5 bases from V and 3 bases from J; junction bases left unmatched: 10. The CDR3 is made up of 17 amino acids. Germline CDR1 is LNHDA and CDR2 is SQIVND (reference sequence). CDR3 DNA sequence: TGTGCCAGTAGTCCACAGAGGACTAGCGGAAACTACAATGAGCAGTTCTTC. Translated, it gives CASSPQRTSGNYNEQFF.

This clonotype has ten or more counts. V gene TRBV10-3 combines with J gene TRBJ2-3; no firm D call. This CDR3 region has 14 residues. The germline V and J ends were trimmed by 7 bases and 0 bases, with 11 bases remaining between them. Germline V gene lookup returns CDR1 ENHRY and CDR2 SYGVKD. CDR3 sequence reads: CAIKGAVSTDTQYF. CDR3 coding DNA: TGTGCCATCAAGGGTGCGGTCAGCACAGATACGCAGTATTTT.

This clonotype was observed many times. The chain combines TRBV20-1 with TRBJ2-3; D might be TRBD1 (5 bases). Germline CDR1 and CDR2: DFQATT and SNEGSKA (reference sequence). Deletions cut 1 base from V and 2 bases from J, with 10 bases between. This CDR3 region has 14 residues. The CDR3 protein is CSARVPGNTDTQYF. CDR3 nucleotide sequence: TGCAGTGCTAGAGTTCCAGGGAACACAGATACGCAGTATTTT.

This clonotype occurred many times. This chain joins TRBV6-1 and TRBJ2-1; D possibly uses TRBD1 or TRBD2 (5 bases each). The V gene's germline CDR1 is MNHNS and CDR2 SASEGT. Trimming stripped 2 bases from V and 0 bases from J, with 11 bases between. This CDR3 contains 16 residues. DNA for the CDR3: TGTGCCAGCAGTGAAAGGGGCGGAGGCTCCTACAATGAGCAGTTCTTC. It is translated as CASSERGGGSYNEQFF.

The genes are TRBV5-1 and TRBJ2-7; 7 bases agree with TRBD1. V lost 2 bases and J lost 6; bases outside the gene matches: 2. Germline V gene lookup returns CDR1 SGHRS and CDR2 YFSETQ. This CDR3 is 12 amino acids long. The CDR3, as DNA: TGCGCCAGCAGCTTCGACAGGGCCGAGCAGTACTTC. Translated, it gives CASSFDRAEQYF.

To note about this clonotype: This may come from a read error, since a much larger clone is one base off. V usage is TRBV19 and J usage is TRBJ2-2, with D possibly being TRBD1 or TRBD2 (5 bases each). The germline CDR1 and CDR2 sequences are LNHDA and SQIVND (reference sequence). Trimming removed 3 bases from V and 9 bases from J, with 8 bases in between. The CDR3 length is 12 residues. In DNA, the CDR3 is TGTGCCAGTAGTATGGGGACCAGGGAGCTGTTTTTT. This codes for CASSMGTRELFF.

This clonotype was recorded many times. The rearrangement uses TRBV6-6 and TRBJ2-5; D ambiguous. Germline V gene lookup returns CDR1 MNHNY and CDR2 SVGAGI (reference sequence). This CDR3 has 15 amino acids. Trimming stripped 4 bases from V and 0 bases from J, with 12 bases between. CDR3 sequence reads: CASSSRHSYQETQYF. In nucleotides, the CDR3 is TGTGCCAGCAGTTCGAGACACTCGTACCAAGAGACCCAGTACTTC.

The sample holds many counts of this clonotype. The CDR3 DNA reads as TGTGCCAGCAGCCCCGTTAGGGGTGCGGAGACCCAGTACTTC. The encoded protein is CASSPVRGAETQYF. The chain couples TRBV7-6 to TRBJ2-5, with a weak D call TRBD1 (5 bases). Germline V lookup: CDR1 SGHVS, CDR2 FNYEAQ. The CDR3 runs to 14 residues. V lost 5 bases and J 5 bases, leaving 15 bases between the germline ends. Combining the CDR3 with reference TRBV7-6 and TRBJ2-5 gives the whole variable domain GAGVSQSPRYKVTKRGQDVALRCDPISGHVSLYWYRQALGQGPEFLTYFNYEAQQDKSGLPNDRFSAERPEGSISTLTIQRTEQRDSAMYRCASSPVRGAETQYFGPGTRLLVL.

This clonotype was counted many times. This chain uses TRBV7-3 with TRBJ1-3; D gene unclear. The V end lost 5 bases, the J end lost 4 bases, and 18 bases lay between the germline ends. The CDR3 runs to 16 residues. The germline CDR1 and CDR2 sequences are SGHTA and FQGTGA. DNA for the CDR3: TGTGCCAGCAGCCCCGACCTCCACCGGGAAGGAAACACCATATATTTT. Amino acids: CASSPDLHREGNTIYF.

This clonotype was counted many times. The V call is TRBV28, the J call TRBJ1-2; D remains ambiguous. The V end was cut by 3 bases, the J end by 4 bases, with 12 bases between. The CDR3 has 14 residues. The V gene's germline CDR1 is MDHEN and CDR2 SYDVKM. CDR3 sequence reads: CASSLGSDGYGYTF. CDR3 bases: TGTGCCAGCAGTTTGGGGTCTGACGGCTATGGCTACACCTTC.

This clonotype appeared many times. This rearrangement joins TRBV12-5 to TRBJ1-5; no reliable D call. Germline V gene data show CDR1 as LGHNT and CDR2 as FRNRAP. The CDR3 has 11 amino acids. V lost 6 bases, J lost 5 bases, and 5 bases lay in between. This chain's CDR3 is CASGPDQPQHF. The CDR3 coding sequence is TGTGCTAGTGGACCGGATCAGCCCCAGCATTTT. Full variable domain (remainder filled in from reference TRBV12-5 and TRBJ1-5): DARVTQTPRHKVTEMGQEVTMRCQPILGHNTVFWYRQTMMQGLELLAYFRNRAPLDDSGMPKDRFSAEMPDATLATLKIQPSEPRDSAVYFCASGPDQPQHFGDGTRLSIL.

The rearrangement links TRBV5-1 to TRBJ2-3, with 10 nucleotides matching TRBD2. CDR1 is SGHRS, CDR2 YFSETQ, per germline. The CDR3 contains 14 residues. The ends lost 9 bases at V and 3 bases at J; junction bases unmatched: 7. CDR3 nucleotides: TGCGCCATTACCGTGACTAGCGGGACAGATACGCAGTATTTT. It specifies CAITVTSGTDTQYF.